This entry lists 2 T cell receptor beta chains sequenced from one sample in a study of blood T cell repertoires in COVID-19 (dated by TCRdb to 2018 to 2021). The library was prepared using the immunoSEQ multiplex PCR assay. Here the immuneACCESS table is served through TCRdb, limited to in-frame sequences with V and J called. Missing clones are a known gap in these copies; in checked studies unresolved V genes cover under half, and the rest lacks a known reason. The sample has under 300,000 clones on record, 87% of them singletons. In total, the top ten clones hold about 6% of the sample. Specimen: PBMCs or T cells enriched from blood (not recorded which). These receptors all stem from a woman aged 25 to 45 with acute COVID-19.

The rearrangement uses TRBV10-3 and TRBJ1-5; 11 positions agree with TRBD1. CDR1 is ENHRY and CDR2 is SYGVKD in the germline V gene. CDR3 length equals 17 residues. Trimming took 0 bases from V and 3 from J; bases not matched to a gene: 4. The CDR3 is CAISESGQGANNQPQHF. In DNA form, the CDR3 reads TGTGCCATCAGTGAGTCAGGACAGGGGGCGAACAATCAGCCCCAGCATTTT.

The chain combines TRBV4-2 with TRBJ1-3; D might be TRBD1 (5 bases). CDR3 size: 17 residues. Germline assignment: CDR1 LGHNA and CDR2 YNFKEQ. The ends were cut back, 6 bases at V and 4 bases at J, with 22 bases in the middle. CDR3 in DNA: TGTGCCAGCAGTTTAGGGGCTCGAGGCGATCTAGGAAACACCATATATTTT. It is translated as CASSLGARGDLGNTIYF.